This T cell receptor beta chain stems from a study of T-cell reconstitution after alpha-beta-depleted transplantation in children (dated by TCRdb to the mid-2010s). Notes on the research overall: The study quantitatively tracked T-cell immune reconstitution after TCRalphabeta/CD19-depleted allogeneic hematopoietic cell transplantation in children using TCR repertoire profiling. Broader findings and caveats from the paper: The apparently early alphabetaT-cell count recovery about two months after transplant was reportedly dependent on only several hundred rapidly expanded clones derived from non-depleted graft cells. Over subsequent months, a decline in hyperexpanded clone frequencies was noted, and after one year, T-cell counts and TCRbeta diversity were mostly ascribed to newly produced T cells. In some patients, the high TCRbeta diversity seen at day 60 was put down to recipient T cells and intrathymic progenitors that had survived conditioning.

This clonotype was found many times. No antigen is known for it. No per-base quality is available; no much larger clone lies one base away. In light of the paper, this sample's time point label describes: day 60 (about 2 months) after transplantation. In the paper's terms, the treatment or condition label means: allogeneic hematopoietic cell transplantation with graft depleted of TCRalphabeta T cells and CD19 B cells. The children who served as transplant recipients had been given grafts of TCRalphabeta/CD19-depleted allogeneic hematopoietic cells. Measured from the cysteine to the phenylalanine, the CDR3 is 15 residues long. The sequence is cut down to CDR3 DNA, 45 bases in frame from base 1. The germline V gene encodes CDR1 MDHEN and CDR2 SYDVKM. Trimming costs V 6 bases and J 1 base, and their ends lie 13 bases apart. The protocol used for the library was PCR. TCRdb shows the sequencer as Illumina HiSeq 2500. Molecular barcoding was employed in the preparation of TCR libraries, with unique molecular identifiers being used to normalize TCRbeta repertoire quantification. TCRdb reran the public reads through fastp at Q25 and MiXCR, keeping productive beta chains. Each CDR3 protein appears once, grouped with its most common genes and DNA. Present in this sample are roughly 100,000 distinct CDR3 sequences, about 5.6% of which were seen just once. The ten largest clones capture about 6% of the sample.

The clonotype comes from a female patient aged 2-10 years who had a stem cell transplant for Fanconi anemia, so the T cells may come from the graft donor. Sequenced here: PBMCs, mostly from graft donor cells, sampled 60 days after TCRalphabeta/CD19-depleted stem cell transplant. The chain is assembled from TRBV28 and TRBJ1-5, with TRBD1 as a weak D call on 5 bases. The base sequence is TGTGCCAGCAGCTTTTTTTCAGGGAGCAATCAGCCCCAGCATTTT. This encodes CASSFFSGSNQPQHF.